Following are 30 T cell receptor beta chains from one sample sequenced in a study of blood T cell repertoires in COVID-19. Sequencing used immunoSEQ multiplex PCR; TCRdb keeps in-frame clones, though not all of them. The sample contains over 85,000 clones, around 90% of which appear only once. Sequences were obtained from peripheral blood. The receptors were sampled from a human donor with active COVID-19. The donor label of this sample is uncertain.

The CDR3, as DNA: TGTGCCAGCAGCGTAGTGCTAAGGGGGGGGTCACCCCTCCCACTCGAGCAGTACTTC. Residues: CASSVVLRGGSPLPLEQYF. The chain is built from TRBV9 and TRBJ2-7, with a weak D call TRBD2 (7 bases). CDR1 SGDLS and CDR2 YYNGEE come from the germline V gene. V lost 0 bases and J lost 6, with 28 bases in between. The length of the CDR3 is 19 residues.

The V gene is TRBV27, the J gene TRBJ2-3, with D tentatively TRBD2 (6 bases). Germline loops: CDR1 MNHEY, CDR2 SMNVEV (reference sequence). V was clipped by 3 bases and J by 4 bases, with 11 bases between them. This CDR3 has 14 amino acids. The DNA of the CDR3 is TGTGCCAGCAGTTTGTGGGGGGACTCAGATACGCAGTATTTT. Its translation: CASSLWGDSDTQYF.

The J gene is TRBJ2-7, the V gene TRBV4-1; 7 bases fit TRBD2. Per germline, CDR1 MGHRA and CDR2 YSYEKL. V lost 0 bases and J lost 7; bases outside the gene matches: 6. There are 14 residues in the CDR3. Here the CDR3 reads CASSQESLAVEQYF. For the CDR3, the DNA is TGCGCCAGCAGCCAAGAAAGCCTAGCGGTGGAGCAGTACTTC.

V is TRBV6-5 and J is TRBJ1-1, with D possibly TRBD1 on 5 matching bases. The germline V gene has CDR1 MNHEY and CDR2 SVGAGI. CDR3 length: 15 residues. V lost 5 bases and J 5 bases, leaving 18 bases between the germline ends. The CDR3 here is CASSPESGGRTEAFF. CDR3 DNA: TGTGCCAGCAGTCCGGAGTCGGGGGGGAGGACTGAAGCTTTCTTT.

The chain combines TRBV6-6 with TRBJ1-1; 8 nucleotides agree with TRBD1. CDR1 and CDR2 (germline): MNHNY, SVGAGI (reference sequence). V shed 6 bases, J shed 6 bases, and the junction held 3 bases outside the gene matches. This CDR3 spans 12 amino acids. This CDR3 reads CASSQGAPEAFF. Written as DNA, the CDR3 is TGTGCCAGCAGCCAGGGGGCACCTGAAGCTTTCTTT.

This clone showed up just a few times. The V gene is TRBV5-6, the J gene TRBJ2-3; 8 bases agree with TRBD2. With 1 base clipped from V and 3 bases from J, the junction kept 7 bases outside the gene matches. The CDR3 is 16 amino acids. The germline CDR1 and CDR2 sequences are SGHDT and YYEEEE. The CDR3 region has the DNA TGTGCCAGCAGCTTGCCGGGACTAGACTCTACAGATACGCAGTATTTT. As protein: CASSLPGLDSTDTQYF. Using reference TRBV5-6 and TRBJ2-3 for the parts outside the CDR3, the full variable domain is DAGVTQSPTHLIKTRGQQVTLRCSPKSGHDTVSWYQQALGQGPQFIFQYYEEEERQRGNFPDRFSGHQFPNYSSELNVNALLLGDSALYLCASSLPGLDSTDTQYFGPGTRLTVL.

The chain joins TRBV19 to TRBJ2-1; 8 nucleotides agree with TRBD1. V lost 4 bases, J lost 5 bases, and 13 bases stayed unmatched. This CDR3 is 17 amino acids long. CDR1 is LNHDA and CDR2 is SQIVND in the germline V gene (reference sequence). The chain's CDR3 is CASSTRPGQVSNNEQFF. The DNA for the CDR3 is TGTGCCAGTAGTACCCGACCGGGACAGGTTAGCAACAATGAGCAGTTCTTC. The variable domain in full, with the rest retrieved from reference TRBV19 and TRBJ2-1, is DGGITQSPKYLFRKEGQNVTLSCEQNLNHDAMYWYRQDPGQGLRLIYYSQIVNDFQKGDIAEGYSVSREKKESFPLTVTSAQKNPTAFYLCASSTRPGQVSNNEQFFGPGTRLTVL.

J is TRBJ2-3 and V is TRBV4-2, with D maybe TRBD2 (5 bases). The germline gives CDR1 LGHNA, CDR2 YNFKEQ. This CDR3 contains 15 residues. Trimming left V 0 bases short and J 4 bases short, with 11 bases between. The CDR3 protein is CASSQEAGGADTQYF. The CDR3 DNA follows: TGTGCCAGCAGCCAAGAGGCGGGTGGGGCAGATACGCAGTATTTT.

The J gene is TRBJ2-5, the V gene TRBV6-2 or TRBV6-3; 9 positions match TRBD2. Germline V gives CDR1 MNHEY, CDR2 SVGEGT. This CDR3 spans 17 amino acids. J was trimmed by 5 bases and V by 2 bases; bases with no gene match: 12. CDR3 bases: TGTGCCAGCAGTTACGACCGCGCCGCGGGGGGGCTGGAGACCCAGTACTTC. Residues: CASSYDRAAGGLETQYF.

The J gene is TRBJ2-5, the V gene TRBV11-3; 8 nucleotides align to TRBD2. CDR3 length: 15 residues. The J segment lost 2 bases and the V segment lost 5 bases, leaving 7 bases of the junction unmatched. Germline CDR1 is SGHNT and CDR2 is YENEEA. CDR3 nucleotide sequence: TGTGCCAGCAGCCAAGGACCGGGGGGGCAAGAGACCCAGTACTTC. As protein: CASSQGPGGQETQYF.

This clone came up once. This chain joins TRBV14 and TRBJ2-3; D is possibly TRBD1 (5 bases). CDR1 SGHDN and CDR2 FVKESK come from the germline V gene. The V and J ends lost 5 bases and 10 bases respectively, with 16 bases between them. This CDR3 spans 13 amino acids. The CDR3 coding sequence is TGTGCCAGCAGCTTTCAAGGGGTGATAGCGCAGTATTTT. Its protein product is CASSFQGVIAQYF. Full variable domain (missing parts from reference TRBV14 and TRBJ2-3): EAGVTQFPSHSVIEKGQTVTLRCDPISGHDNLYWYRRVMGKEIKFLLHFVKESKQDESGMPNNRFLAERTGGTYSTLKVQPAELEDSGVYFCASSFQGVIAQYFGPGTRLTVL.

V gene TRBV3-1 (or the pseudogene TRBV3-2) combines with J gene TRBJ2-2; no clear D. The CDR3 length is 14 residues. The germline CDR1 and CDR2 sequences are LGHDT and YNNKEL (reference sequence). Trimming took 1 base from V and 6 from J, leaving 9 bases between them. CDR3 nucleotide sequence: TGTGCCAGCAGCCAAGTGACCGGGTCCGGGGAGCTGTTTTTT. Its translation is CASSQVTGSGELFF.

The chain recombines TRBV27 with TRBJ1-6; D remains ambiguous. CDR1 is MNHEY and CDR2 is SMNVEV in the germline V gene (reference sequence). The CDR3 sequence is 14 residues long. V gave up 3 bases and J gave up 6 bases, with 9 bases separating them. CDR3 in DNA: TGTGCCAGCAGTTTGTCGGTCCTTAATTCACCCCTCCACTTT. Its translation: CASSLSVLNSPLHF.

V usage is TRBV6-4 and J usage is TRBJ1-6, with no clear D. The germline CDR1 and CDR2 sequences are MRHNA and SNTAGT. The CDR3 sequence is 14 residues long. V was clipped by 3 bases and J by 9 bases, with 12 bases between them. The CDR3, as DNA: TGTGCCAGCAGTGAGGTGTCCGCGGGTTCACCCCTCCACTTT. As protein: CASSEVSAGSPLHF.

J is TRBJ2-7 and V is TRBV10-3; D is possibly TRBD2 (5 bases). Trimming shortened V by 8 bases and J by 7 bases, and 15 bases separated the two germline ends. CDR3 size: 12 residues. Germline CDR1 ENHRY, CDR2 SYGVKD. CDR3 in DNA: TGTGCCATCGCCTACCATTCGGGGGAGCAGTACTTC. Encoded protein: CAIAYHSGEQYF.

The chain links TRBV7-2 to TRBJ2-5; D is uncertain. Germline V gives CDR1 SGHTA, CDR2 FQGNSA. The CDR3 extends over 12 amino acids. Trimming took 1 base from V and 5 from J, leaving 5 bases between them. The DNA for the CDR3 is TGTGCCAGCAGCTTAGGGCCGGAGACCCAGTACTTC. It codes for CASSLGPETQYF. Full variable domain (outside the CDR3, taken from reference TRBV7-2 and TRBJ2-5): GAGVSQSPSNKVTEKGKDVELRCDPISGHTALYWYRQSLGQGLEFLIYFQGNSAPDKSGLPSDRFSAERTGGSVSTLTIQRTQQEDSAVYLCASSLGPETQYFGPGTRLLVL.

This sequence joins TRBV4-3 and TRBJ1-1; TRBD1 might be the D (5 bases). V was trimmed by 3 bases and J by 7 bases, leaving 12 bases between them. The germline gives CDR1 LGHNA, CDR2 YSLEER. CDR3 length: 13 residues. CDR3 nucleotide sequence: TGCGCCAGCAGCCAGGAACTCAGGGATGAAGCTTTCTTT. Residues: CASSQELRDEAFF.

This chain joins TRBV27 and TRBJ1-2; unclear D gene. Germline loops: CDR1 MNHEY, CDR2 SMNVEV (reference sequence). The CDR3 covers 12 residues. Trimming cost V 5 bases and J 4 bases, with 8 bases left between them. The CDR3 protein is CASSRLGYGYTF. CDR3 nucleotide sequence: TGTGCCAGCAGTCGTCTAGGCTATGGCTACACCTTC.

The V and J genes are TRBV4-3 and TRBJ1-4; 8 bases agree with TRBD1. The V segment lost 5 bases and the J segment 3 bases; nucleotides outside the gene matches: 5. The CDR3 contains 15 residues. The germline gives CDR1 LGHNA, CDR2 YSLEER. This CDR3 reads CASSSQTGANEKLFF. As DNA, the CDR3 is TGCGCCAGCAGCTCCCAGACAGGGGCTAATGAAAAACTGTTTTTT.

With regard to this clone: The junction differs from germline at one of its ends, possibly a read error. The V call is TRBV7-6, the J call TRBJ2-7; 9 bases are shared with TRBD1. This CDR3 contains 15 residues. Germline values: CDR1 SGHVS, CDR2 FNYEAQ. The DNA for the CDR3 is TGTGCCAGCAGTTCCGGGACAGGGCGGTCCCCCATAACGCACTTC. It specifies CASSSGTGRSPITHF.

The rearrangement joins TRBV7-8 to TRBJ2-7; no clear D. The V and J ends lost 5 bases and 3 bases respectively, with 5 bases between them. This CDR3 contains 11 residues. Germline-derived CDR1 and CDR2 are SGHVS and FQNEAQ. DNA for the CDR3: TGTGCCAGCAGCCGCCTCTACGAGCAGTACTTC. It is translated as CASSRLYEQYF.

The CDR3 loop reads CASSPDRGNTEAFF. The CDR3, as DNA: TGTGCCAGCTCCCCGGACAGGGGGAACACTGAAGCTTTCTTT. V and J are TRBV18 and TRBJ1-1; TRBD1 agrees at 9 bases. This CDR3 comprises 14 residues. J was trimmed by 1 base and V by 6 bases; bases with no gene match: 3. Looked up from germline, CDR1 is KGHSH and CDR2 is LQKENI.

The chain couples TRBV6-5 to TRBJ1-3, with D possibly being TRBD1 (5 bases). Per germline, CDR1 MNHEY and CDR2 SVGAGI. CDR3 length equals 15 residues. V was cut by 6 bases and J by 0 bases, with 12 bases left in between. CDR3 in amino acids: CASRADGGSGNTIYF. The CDR3 nucleotides are TGTGCCAGCAGGGCGGACGGGGGCTCTGGAAACACCATATATTTT.

Ten or more counts support this clone. CDR3 protein: CSAMIPRGNTGELFF. In DNA, the CDR3 is TGCAGCGCCATGATCCCACGGGGTAATACCGGGGAGCTGTTTTTT. V is TRBV29-1 and J is TRBJ2-2; perhaps TRBD2 as D (5 bases). This CDR3 contains 15 residues. Trimming shortened V by 7 bases and J by 5 bases, and 20 bases separated the two germline ends. Looked up from germline, CDR1 is SQVTM and CDR2 is ANQGSEA.

This clone was seen a few times. V and J are TRBV5-5 and TRBJ1-5, with 8 bases fitting TRBD1. The germline V gene encodes CDR1 SGHKS and CDR2 YYEKEE (reference sequence). The CDR3 is 15 amino acids. J lost 3 bases, V lost 4 bases, and 6 bases had no gene match. The CDR3 protein is CASSGGQASNQPQHF. The CDR3 nucleotides read TGTGCCAGCAGCGGGGGACAGGCCTCCAATCAGCCCCAGCATTTT. The full variable domain, with the rest looked up from reference TRBV5-5 and TRBJ1-5, is DAGVTQSPTHLIKTRGQQVTLRCSPISGHKSVSWYQQVLGQGPQFIFQYYEKEERGRGNFPDRFSARQFPNYSSELNVNALLLGDSALYLCASSGGQASNQPQHFGDGTRLSIL.

The gene calls are TRBV2 and TRBJ2-3, with 7 bases that match TRBD2. Germline V lookup: CDR1 SNHLY, CDR2 FYNNEI. Unmatched junction bases numbered 4, after V lost 1 base and J lost 0 bases. This CDR3 is built from 16 residues. The DNA for the CDR3 is TGTGCCAGCAGTGAAGGGCCAGCGGGGAGCACAGATACGCAGTATTTT. It yields the protein CASSEGPAGSTDTQYF. The full variable domain, rest sourced from reference TRBV2 and TRBJ2-3, is EPEVTQTPSHQVTQMGQEVILRCVPISNHLYFYWYRQILGQKVEFLVSFYNNEISEKSEIFDDQFSVERPDGSNFTLKIRSTKLEDSAMYFCASSEGPAGSTDTQYFGPGTRLTVL.

The rearrangement joins TRBV5-1 to TRBJ1-4; 10 positions match TRBD1. The CDR3 has 17 amino acids. The V gene's germline CDR1 is SGHRS and CDR2 YFSETQ. The V and J ends lost 3 bases and 1 base, in that order; junction bases with no gene match: 6. The CDR3 here is CASSSEGQGITNEKLFF. Here the CDR3 DNA reads TGCGCCAGCAGCTCGGAGGGACAGGGGATAACTAATGAAAAACTGTTTTTT.

The chain links TRBV5-1 to TRBJ2-1; 13 nucleotides match TRBD2. V was clipped by 0 bases and J by 4 bases; unmatched bases: 1. Looked up from germline, CDR1 is SGHRS and CDR2 is YFSETQ. This CDR3 region has 16 residues. Here the CDR3 DNA reads TGCGCCAGCAGCTTGGGACTAGCGGGGGGTTACAATGAGCAGTTCTTC. Amino acid sequence: CASSLGLAGGYNEQFF.

The CDR3 here is CASSQGQGVAGELFF. CDR3 in DNA: TGTGCCAGCAGCCAGGGACAGGGCGTCGCCGGGGAGCTGTTTTTT. The gene calls are TRBV3-1 (or the pseudogene TRBV3-2) and TRBJ2-2, with 9 bases lining up with TRBD1. V lost 3 bases to trimming and J lost 6 bases; unmatched junction nucleotides: 5. This CDR3 is 15 amino acids long. Germline-derived CDR1 and CDR2 are LGHDT and YNNKEL (reference sequence).

This sequence joins TRBV9 and TRBJ1-6, with TRBD1 identical over 10 bases. CDR3 length equals 15 residues. Per germline, CDR1 SGDLS and CDR2 YYNGEE. Losses at the gene ends were 2 bases for V and 9 bases for J; bases not matched to a gene: 5. The CDR3 spells CASSVGTGAFSPLHF. CDR3 bases: TGTGCCAGCAGCGTCGGGACAGGGGCATTTTCACCCCTCCACTTT.